The rows below give T cell receptor beta chains drawn from one sample of a study of blood T cell repertoires in COVID-19. The table came from immunoSEQ multiplex PCR; TCRdb's copy has only in-frame clones and leaves some out. Of about 130,000 clones listed, over 80% are singletons. The material sequenced was peripheral blood. The receptors derive from a man aged 55-75 years with acute or convalescent COVID-19. CDR3s include the opening cysteine and the closing phenylalanine or tryptophan. A D gene is named only where the DNA matches it firmly. Part of the rows lack a size; the others show once, few, many or a class for expanded clones.

TRBD1 | TRBJ2-3 | TRBV18 | . | CASSLDRTSTDTQYF
. | TRBJ2-2 | TRBV25-1 | . | CASSDRVNTGELFF
TRBD1 | TRBJ2-1 | TRBV7-9 | . | CASSGTGGNEQFF
TRBD2 | TRBJ2-7 | TRBV2 | . | CASSEGSGISYEQYF
. | TRBJ2-2 | TRBV24-1 | once | CATRSSGSGELFF
. | TRBJ2-5 | TRBV10-3 | . | CAISPLVNQETQYF
. | TRBJ1-4 | TRBV28 | . | CASKGGNLATNEKLFF
. | TRBJ2-2 | TRBV19 | . | CASAGGGGRELFF
. | TRBJ1-1 | TRBV28 | once | CASRNIDIEAFF
. | TRBJ2-2 | TRBV30 | . | CAWSRGDRPGELFF
. | TRBJ2-1 | TRBV6-5 | . | CASSYGGVNEQFF
TRBD1 | TRBJ1-5 | TRBV27 | . | CASRAQGLYSNQPQHF
TRBD2 | TRBJ2-5 | TRBV10-1 | . | CAGSVSGSQTQYF
. | TRBJ2-2 | TRBV18 | . | CASSGDSFGELFF
. | TRBJ2-5 | TRBV5-5 | . | CASSVRVSQETQYF
TRBD1 | TRBJ1-5 | TRBV6-5 | . | CASSRTGVNQPQHF
TRBD1 | TRBJ1-4 | TRBV27 | . | CASSFGPGTGLHATNEKLFF
. | TRBJ2-1 | TRBV9 | few | CASSVANGGIYNEQFF
TRBD1 | TRBJ1-2 | TRBV30 | . | CAWMDRGIYGYTF
. | TRBJ1-1 | TRBV28 | . | CASQEGLRGGNTEAFF
. | TRBJ1-6 | TRBV20-1 | . | CSASREANSPLHF
TRBD2 | TRBJ2-2 | TRBV7-3 | . | CASSLNPQAGMNTGELFF
TRBD1 | TRBJ2-7 | TRBV4-2 | . | CASSRLRQGSYEQYF
. | TRBJ1-1 | TRBV15 | once | CATSRDPRNTEAFF
. | TRBJ1-5 | TRBV12-3/TRBV12-4 | once | CASSFQGGQPQHF
TRBD1 | TRBJ1-6 | TRBV19 | . | CASSPGQGGWRSPLHF
. | TRBJ1-3 | TRBV5-1 | . | CASSYGSGDTIYF
. | TRBJ1-2 | TRBV7-2 | . | CASSLGPLTNYGYTF
TRBD2 | TRBJ2-3 | TRBV24-1 | . | CATSDYWTSGSTDTQYF
TRBD1 | TRBJ2-6 | TRBV7-3 | . | CASSLSARGSGANVLTF
. | TRBJ1-1 | TRBV5-1 | . | CASSAGFTEAFF
. | TRBJ1-1 | TRBV10-3 | few | CAISRDTEAFF
TRBD1 | TRBJ1-6 | TRBV7-9 | . | CASSLTGNNSPLHF
TRBD1 | TRBJ1-5 | TRBV19 | . | CASSPTGDQPQHF
. | TRBJ2-3 | TRBV5-4 | . | CASRPEAAADTQYF
. | TRBJ2-7 | TRBV28 | few | CASSPLRWNEQYF
. | TRBJ2-1 | TRBV7-9 | . | CASSTRSTYNEQFF
. | TRBJ1-6 | TRBV5-1 | . | CASSLGTALGPNNNSPLHF
TRBD1 | TRBJ2-7 | TRBV29-1 | many | CSVEAGTGGLYEQYF
. | TRBJ2-3 | TRBV19 | . | CASSTPPGGWATDTQYF
. | TRBJ2-3 | TRBV7-6 | . | CASSLGGAGGDTQYF